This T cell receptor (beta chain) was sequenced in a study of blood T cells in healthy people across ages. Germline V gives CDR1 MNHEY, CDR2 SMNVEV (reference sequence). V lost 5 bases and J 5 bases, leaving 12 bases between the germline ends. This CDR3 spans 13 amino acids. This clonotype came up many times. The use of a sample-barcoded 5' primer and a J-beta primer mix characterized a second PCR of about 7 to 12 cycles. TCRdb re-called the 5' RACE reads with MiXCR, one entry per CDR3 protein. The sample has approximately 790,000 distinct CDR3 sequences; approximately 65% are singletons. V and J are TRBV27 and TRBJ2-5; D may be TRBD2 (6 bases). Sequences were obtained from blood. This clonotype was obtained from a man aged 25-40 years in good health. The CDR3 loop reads CASSPRLEETQYF. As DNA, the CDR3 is TGTGCCAGCAGTCCTAGACTAGAGGAGACCCAGTACTTC.